This T cell receptor beta chain was profiled in a study of cytomegalovirus exposure and HLA in healthy donors. General study points: Upon later analysis, TCR association rates were observed to vary by HLA locus, being highest for DRB1 and lowest for HLA-C. Equally common other TCR beta chains were less clonally expanded than HLA-associated ones, a later analysis found.

In the PCR, 60 Vbeta and 13 Jbeta primers were used. In the authors' workflow: About 11 million of 80 million or so unique TCR beta chains were shared, per a later count. The repertoire was sequenced with immunoSEQ multiplex PCR; TCRdb's copy has only in-frame clones and lacks some. That table furnishes V, J and clone size, whereas the DNA furnished D and trimming. The sample lists about 96,000 clones; 60% to 80% were seen once. As for this clone: Its specificity is not known.

V lost 3 bases and J 3 bases, leaving 15 bases between the germline ends. There are 15 residues in the CDR3. Germline CDR1 and CDR2: LNHDA and SQIVND (reference sequence). The sequence was collected from a man in his fifties or sixties in good health and CMV-seronegative. The specimen sequenced was PBMCs. This sequence joins TRBV19 and TRBJ2-7; D is possibly TRBD1 (5 bases). DNA of the CDR3: TGTGCCAGTAGTATTATAGGGGTCAAGAGCTACGAGCAGTACTTC. Amino acid sequence: CASSIIGVKSYEQYF. The variable domain in full, completed from reference TRBV19 and TRBJ2-7, reads DGGITQSPKYLFRKEGQNVTLSCEQNLNHDAMYWYRQDPGQGLRLIYYSQIVNDFQKGDIAEGYSVSREKKESFPLTVTSAQKNPTAFYLCASSIIGVKSYEQYFGPGTRLTVT.